The 32 T cell receptor beta chains below come from one sample, sequenced in a study of blood T cell repertoires in COVID-19. TCRdb's table, derived via immunoSEQ multiplex PCR, lists solely in-frame clones and lacks some. The sample lists 140,000 to 150,000 clones, around 83% occurring once. Source material: PBMCs or T cells enriched from blood (not recorded which). These TCRs come from a woman in her forties or fifties who had been exposed to COVID-19.

This clone was counted a single time. The CDR3 loop is CASSQDSFRVYEQYF. Written as DNA, the CDR3 is TGCGCCAGCAGCCAAGATTCTTTCAGGGTTTACGAGCAGTACTTC. V and J are TRBV4-3 and TRBJ2-7, with D possibly being TRBD1 (5 bases). Trimming removed 0 bases at V and 4 bases at J, with 13 bases between. The CDR3 spans 15 residues. CDR1 is LGHNA and CDR2 is YSLEER in the germline V gene.

This chain joins TRBV27 and TRBJ1-4, with unresolved D. The CDR3 is 16 residues long. The V gene lost 3 bases and the J gene lost 3 bases, with 14 bases spanning the gap. Germline CDR1 is MNHEY and CDR2 is SMNVEV (reference sequence). CDR3 in DNA: TGTGCCAGCAGTTTTGGGCGGGTTTGGTCTAATGAAAAACTGTTTTTT. It yields the protein CASSFGRVWSNEKLFF.

In this sample, this clone turned up a few times. The chain couples TRBV15 to TRBJ1-6; 8 nucleotides line up with TRBD1. The CDR3 length is 13 residues. Germline values: CDR1 LNHNV, CDR2 YYDKDF (reference sequence). The trim removed 8 bases at V and 7 bases at J, leaving 4 bases unmatched. CDR3 loop: CATRTGSNSPLHF. The DNA for the CDR3 is TGTGCCACCCGGACAGGGTCAAATTCACCCCTCCACTTT.

V usage is TRBV18 and J usage is TRBJ1-2; TRBD1 matches 7 bases. The junction had 6 bases not matched to a gene; V was cut back by 4 bases and J by 4 bases. CDR1 and CDR2 from the germline V gene are KGHSH and LQKENI. The CDR3 spans 14 residues. In nucleotides, the CDR3 is TGTGCCAGCTCACTTGACAGGGAATCCTATGGCTACACCTTC. Encoded protein: CASSLDRESYGYTF.

V and J are TRBV19 and TRBJ2-5; D is unclear. This CDR3 spans 11 amino acids. The V and J ends lost 2 bases and 5 bases respectively, with 3 bases between them. Germline V gives CDR1 LNHDA, CDR2 SQIVND (reference sequence). CDR3 loop: CASSILETQYF. The CDR3 DNA is TGTGCCAGTAGTATACTTGAGACCCAGTACTTC.

This chain links TRBV25-1 with TRBJ2-3; tentatively, D is TRBD1 (7 bases). The V end lost 3 bases, the J end lost 8 bases, and 12 bases lay between the germline ends. This CDR3 region has 13 residues. In germline, CDR1 is MGHDK, CDR2 SYGVNS. The CDR3 DNA sequence: TGTGCCAGCAGTGACCTCCAGGGGGGTACGCAGTATTTT. It is translated as CASSDLQGGTQYF.

V usage is TRBV5-1 and J usage is TRBJ2-3, with 8 bases that match TRBD2. Looked up from germline, CDR1 is SGHRS and CDR2 is YFSETQ. The V and J ends lost 2 bases and 3 bases, in that order; junction bases with no gene match: 8. The CDR3 sequence is 16 residues long. CDR3 nucleotide sequence: TGCGCCAGCAGCTTTTCCCCGGGAGGGGGGACAGATACGCAGTATTTT. It specifies CASSFSPGGGTDTQYF.

The chain employs TRBV7-2 and TRBJ1-5, with a weak D call TRBD1 (5 bases). Germline values: CDR1 SGHTA, CDR2 FQGNSA. This CDR3 comprises 16 residues. V lost 5 bases, J lost 6 bases, and 20 bases lay in between. The CDR3 loop is CASSPDQGRLRQPQHF. CDR3 bases: TGTGCCAGCAGCCCGGACCAGGGTAGGCTGCGTCAGCCCCAGCATTTT.

The chain employs TRBV5-8 and TRBJ1-6; the D is unclear. CDR1 and CDR2 from the germline V gene are SGHTS and YDEGEE. Trimming cost V 0 bases and J 6 bases, with 13 bases left between them. The CDR3 is made up of 16 amino acids. DNA of the CDR3: TGTGCCAGCAGCTTGGTTTCGGGTGTAACTAATTCACCCCTCCACTTT. This translates into CASSLVSGVTNSPLHF. Filled out from reference TRBV5-8 and TRBJ1-6, the complete variable domain reads EAGVTQSPTHLIKTRGQQATLRCSPISGHTSVYWYQQALGLGLQFLLWYDEGEERNRGNFPPRFSGRQFPNYSSELNVNALELEDSALYLCASSLVSGVTNSPLHFGNGTRLTVT.

Concerning this clone: One end of the junction varies from germline; a read error may be responsible. V and J are TRBV7-6 and TRBJ2-1; a weak D match, TRBD1 (6 bases). CDR3 length: 14 residues. Germline CDR1 SGHVS, CDR2 FNYEAQ. This CDR3 reads CASSLAARGNAQFF. DNA for the CDR3: TGTGCCAGCAGCTTAGCGGCGAGGGGGAATGCGCAGTTCTTC. Looking up the rest from reference TRBV7-6 and TRBJ2-1 gives the full variable domain: GAGVSQSPRYKVTKRGQDVALRCDPISGHVSLYWYRQALGQGPEFLTYFNYEAQQDKSGLPNDRFSAERPEGSISTLTIQRTEQRDSAMYRCASSLAARGNAQFFGPGTRLTVL.

This clone is a singleton in its sample. The chain employs TRBV30 and TRBJ1-4; D is undetermined. V lost 0 bases to trimming and J lost 6 bases, with 5 bases between them. CDR3 length: 12 amino acids. Germline CDR1 GTSNPN, CDR2 SVGIG (reference sequence). The CDR3 region is CAWSVLDEKLFF. CDR3 sequence (DNA): TGTGCCTGGAGTGTACTGGATGAAAAACTGTTTTTT.

A few counts support this clone. The chain employs TRBV10-3 and TRBJ2-7; maybe TRBD1 (6 bases). Germline CDR1 and CDR2: ENHRY and SYGVKD. The CDR3 consists of 14 residues. Trimming shortened V by 4 bases and J by 3 bases, and 13 bases separated the two germline ends. The CDR3 protein is CAISAEAGVYEQYF. CDR3 coding DNA: TGTGCCATCAGTGCGGAGGCAGGGGTCTACGAGCAGTACTTC.

The V call is TRBV12-3 or TRBV12-4, the J call TRBJ1-1; D gene uncertain. V lost 3 bases and J lost 6, with 8 bases in between. CDR3 length: 12 residues. DNA for the CDR3: TGTGCCAGCAGTTTGGGCAGTTCTGAAGCTTTCTTT. Translating gives CASSLGSSEAFF.

The chain uses TRBV19 and TRBJ2-3, with 7 positions matching TRBD1. In germline, CDR1 is LNHDA, CDR2 SQIVND (reference sequence). J was trimmed by 3 bases and V by 4 bases; bases with no gene match: 7. This CDR3 has 15 amino acids. The CDR3, as DNA: TGTGCCAGTAGTAAAGGGGGCGCGATTACAGATACGCAGTATTTT. Residues: CASSKGGAITDTQYF.

This clone was seen just once. The chain has TRBV6-2 or TRBV6-3 and TRBJ1-6; 7 bases agree with TRBD1. Germline V gene sequence: CDR1 MNHEY, CDR2 SVGEGT. The V and J ends lost 2 bases and 5 bases, in that order; junction bases with no gene match: 9. The CDR3 is made up of 17 amino acids. CDR3 amino acids: CASSYDRAGQNNSPLHF. DNA for the CDR3: TGTGCCAGCAGTTACGATCGGGCGGGACAGAATAATTCACCCCTCCACTTT.

This chain links TRBV5-8 with TRBJ2-3, with 9 nucleotides matching TRBD1. The trim removed 2 bases at V and 3 bases at J, leaving 4 bases unmatched. The CDR3 length is 15 residues. Germline CDR1 and CDR2: SGHTS and YDEGEE. This chain's CDR3 is CASSLRTGVTDTQYF. In nucleotides, the CDR3 is TGTGCCAGCAGCTTAAGGACAGGGGTAACAGATACGCAGTATTTT.

The chain has TRBV7-9 and TRBJ1-1; 7 bases fit TRBD1. CDR1 and CDR2 from the germline V gene are SEHNR and FQNEAQ (reference sequence). V dropped 3 bases and J dropped 3; count of bases not matched to a gene: 7. This CDR3 contains 15 residues. The CDR3 reads CASSFPTGSDTEAFF. The CDR3 DNA follows: TGTGCCAGCAGCTTCCCGACAGGGAGTGACACTGAAGCTTTCTTT.

V is TRBV11-2 and J is TRBJ1-2; no firm D call. The CDR3 sequence is 12 residues long. The germline CDR1 and CDR2 sequences are SGHAT and FQNNGV. With 5 bases removed from V and 4 bases from J, the gap between germline ends came to 8 bases. DNA of the CDR3: TGTGCCAGCAGCAAGACAATCTATGGCTACACCTTC. Protein sequence: CASSKTIYGYTF. The full variable domain, in which reference TRBV11-2 and TRBJ1-2 provide the parts outside the CDR3, is EAGVAQSPRYKIIEKRQSVAFWCNPISGHATLYWYQQILGQGPKLLIQFQNNGVVDDSQLPKDRFSAERLKGVDSTLKIQPAKLEDSAVYLCASSKTIYGYTFGSGTRLTVV.

V is TRBV7-8 and J is TRBJ1-2, with TRBD1 as a possible D gene (6 bases). Germline V gives CDR1 SGHVS, CDR2 FQNEAQ. Trimming pared 3 bases from V and 4 bases from J, leaving 15 bases between. There are 15 residues in the CDR3. CDR3 loop: CASSLSEAGVYGYTF. The CDR3 DNA reads as TGTGCCAGCAGCTTGAGTGAGGCAGGGGTCTATGGCTACACCTTC.

The chain recombines TRBV6-2 or TRBV6-3 with TRBJ1-4; no definite D call. Deletions cut 0 bases from V and 7 bases from J, with 12 bases between. The V gene's germline CDR1 is MNHEY and CDR2 SVGEGT. The CDR3 is 15 residues long. The CDR3 region has the DNA TGTGCCAGCAGTTACTCGATGGAGGGCCCTGAAAAACTGTTTTTT. It yields the protein CASSYSMEGPEKLFF.

The chain recombines TRBV27 with TRBJ2-3; tentatively, D is TRBD2 (5 bases). V shed 3 bases and J shed 0 bases, with 10 bases lying between them. Germline values: CDR1 MNHEY, CDR2 SMNVEV (reference sequence). The CDR3 covers 15 residues. In DNA, the CDR3 is TGTGCCAGCAGTTTTGCCCGGGGAAGCACAGATACGCAGTATTTT. This translates into CASSFARGSTDTQYF.

The chain recombines TRBV27 with TRBJ2-3; maybe TRBD2 (7 bases). CDR3 size: 17 residues. Germline CDR1 reads MNHEY; CDR2 reads SMNVEV (reference sequence). With 5 bases removed from V and 2 bases from J, the gap between germline ends came to 20 bases. The CDR3 nucleotides read TGTGCCAGCAGTGTCCTAGGGGGAGGGAGGGTCACAGATACGCAGTATTTT. It translates to CASSVLGGGRVTDTQYF.

The J gene is TRBJ2-1, the V gene TRBV4-1; the match to TRBD2 covers 12 bases. J gave up 8 bases and V 1 base, and 6 bases lay outside the gene matches. CDR3 length: 16 residues. CDR1 and CDR2 from the germline V gene are MGHRA and YSYEKL. The CDR3 region is CASSQAGGLAGYEQFF. The CDR3 bases are TGCGCCAGCAGCCAAGCCGGCGGACTAGCGGGATATGAGCAGTTCTTC.

The chain combines TRBV5-4 with TRBJ2-7; D not resolved. Germline CDR1 reads SGHNT; CDR2 reads YYREEE (reference sequence). The CDR3 spans 15 residues. V was clipped by 1 base and J by 6 bases, with 17 bases between them. The DNA of the CDR3 is TGTGCCAGCAGCTTGACGGCGTCGGCCCCGGGCGAGCAGTACTTC. The encoded protein is CASSLTASAPGEQYF.

This chain uses TRBV9 with TRBJ1-5, with D possibly being TRBD1 (5 bases). Germline CDR1 reads SGDLS; CDR2 reads YYNGEE. Between the trimmed V and J ends, which lost 3 bases and 7 bases, there was a span of 14 bases. The CDR3 contains 14 residues. This chain's CDR3 is CASSGGLPQQPQHF. The CDR3 DNA sequence: TGTGCCAGCAGCGGGGGACTCCCCCAGCAGCCCCAGCATTTT.

V usage is TRBV5-6 and J usage is TRBJ2-7, with D possibly being TRBD1 (5 bases). Trimming pared 2 bases from V and 5 bases from J, leaving 11 bases between. Per germline, CDR1 SGHDT and CDR2 YYEEEE. CDR3 size: 13 residues. CDR3 amino acids: CASSLGPGNEQYF. The CDR3 DNA is TGTGCCAGCAGCTTAGGCCCAGGGAACGAGCAGTACTTC. Full variable domain (outside the CDR3, taken from reference TRBV5-6 and TRBJ2-7): DAGVTQSPTHLIKTRGQQVTLRCSPKSGHDTVSWYQQALGQGPQFIFQYYEEEERQRGNFPDRFSGHQFPNYSSELNVNALLLGDSALYLCASSLGPGNEQYFGPGTRLTVT.

The chain uses TRBV4-3 and TRBJ2-2; 8 bases match TRBD1. The V gene end was trimmed by 4 bases and the J gene end by 5 bases; junction bases not matched to a gene: 9. Germline CDR1 is LGHNA and CDR2 is YSLEER. This CDR3 has 16 residues. For the CDR3, the DNA is TGCGCCAGCAGCCCCGGACAGGGATGGTATACCGGGGAGCTGTTTTTT. It codes for CASSPGQGWYTGELFF.

The V call is TRBV2, the J call TRBJ2-7; 7 positions match TRBD1. The trim removed 6 bases at V and 3 bases at J, leaving 8 bases unmatched. The CDR3 totals 14 residues. CDR1 is SNHLY, CDR2 FYNNEI, per germline. CDR3 sequence (DNA): TGTGCCAGCAGCGTGGGGGACAGAATCTACGAGCAGTACTTC. This gives the protein CASSVGDRIYEQYF.

On this clone itself: The missing conserved phenylalanine or tryptophan at the end of this CDR3 makes a read error likely. The DNA is omitted, as the CDR3 cannot be located on it reliably, and the CDR3 follows TCRdb's listing. The genes are TRBV7-9 and TRBJ1-1; the table's D call, TRBD1, was not checked against the DNA. Germline V gives CDR1 SEHNR, CDR2 FQNEAQ (reference sequence). The CDR3 is 13 amino acids in total, end residues counted. The chain's CDR3 is CASSLGATGPSFS.

The chain employs TRBV4-1 and TRBJ2-5; no definite D call. Germline CDR1 is MGHRA and CDR2 is YSYEKL. The CDR3 spans 15 residues. V was shortened by 0 bases and J by 0 bases, with 8 bases between the two germline ends. CDR3 DNA: TGCGCCAGCAGCCAAGATCACGGGTACCAAGAGACCCAGTACTTC. Amino acid sequence: CASSQDHGYQETQYF.

This clone occurred once. The chain is built from TRBV6-5 and TRBJ2-6; maybe TRBD1 (6 bases). The length of the CDR3 is 13 residues. Germline loops: CDR1 MNHEY, CDR2 SVGAGI. V gave up 8 bases and J gave up 11 bases, with 16 bases separating them. The CDR3 DNA is TGTGCCAGCGGCCTAGGGGGATCCGACGTCCTGACTTTC. It is translated as CASGLGGSDVLTF.

The chain couples TRBV4-3 to TRBJ2-6; 8 bases match TRBD1. Germline V gene lookup returns CDR1 LGHNA and CDR2 YSLEER. The CDR3 length is 17 residues. The J segment lost 3 bases and the V segment lost 2 bases, leaving 6 bases of the junction unmatched. Here the CDR3 DNA reads TGCGCCAGCAGCCAACAGGGGGCAGCCCGTGGGGCCAACGTCCTGACTTTC. It translates to CASSQQGAARGANVLTF.